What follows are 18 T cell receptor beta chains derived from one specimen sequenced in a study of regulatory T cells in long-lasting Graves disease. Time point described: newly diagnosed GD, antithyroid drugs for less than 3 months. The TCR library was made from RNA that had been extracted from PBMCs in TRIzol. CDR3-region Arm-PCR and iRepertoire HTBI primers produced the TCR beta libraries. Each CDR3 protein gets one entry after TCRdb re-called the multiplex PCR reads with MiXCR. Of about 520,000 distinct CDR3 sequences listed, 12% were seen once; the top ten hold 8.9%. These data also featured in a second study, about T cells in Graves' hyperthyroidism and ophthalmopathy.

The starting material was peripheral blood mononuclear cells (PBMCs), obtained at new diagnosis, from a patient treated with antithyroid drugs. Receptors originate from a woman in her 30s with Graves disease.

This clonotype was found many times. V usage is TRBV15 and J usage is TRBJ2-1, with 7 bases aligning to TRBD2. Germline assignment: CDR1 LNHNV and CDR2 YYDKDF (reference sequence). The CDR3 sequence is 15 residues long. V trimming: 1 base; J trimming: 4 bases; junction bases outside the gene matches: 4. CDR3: CATSRVAGIYNEQFF. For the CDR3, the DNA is TGTGCCACCAGCAGAGTAGCGGGCATTTACAATGAGCAGTTCTTC.

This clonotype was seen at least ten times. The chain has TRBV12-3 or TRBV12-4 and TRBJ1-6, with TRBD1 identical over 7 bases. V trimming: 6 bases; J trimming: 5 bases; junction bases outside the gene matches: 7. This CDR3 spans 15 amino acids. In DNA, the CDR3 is TGTGCCAGCAGCACAGGGGCGCCCCATAATTCACCCCTCCACTTT. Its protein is CASSTGAPHNSPLHF.

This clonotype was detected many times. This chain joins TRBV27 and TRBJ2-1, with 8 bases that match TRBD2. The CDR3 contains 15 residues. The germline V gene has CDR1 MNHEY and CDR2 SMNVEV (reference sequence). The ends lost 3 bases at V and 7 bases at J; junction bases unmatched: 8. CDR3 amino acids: CASSFGGSGENEQFF. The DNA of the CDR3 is TGTGCCAGCAGTTTCGGGGGTAGCGGGGAAAATGAGCAGTTCTTC.

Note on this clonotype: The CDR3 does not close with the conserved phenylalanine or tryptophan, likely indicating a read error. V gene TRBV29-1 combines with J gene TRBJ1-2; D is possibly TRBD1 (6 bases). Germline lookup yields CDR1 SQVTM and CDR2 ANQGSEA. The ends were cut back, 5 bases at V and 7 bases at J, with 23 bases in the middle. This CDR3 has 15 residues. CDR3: CSVFAQDRSTGGYTL. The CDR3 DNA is TGCAGCGTTTTCGCTCAAGACAGGTCAACGGGTGGCTACACCCTC.

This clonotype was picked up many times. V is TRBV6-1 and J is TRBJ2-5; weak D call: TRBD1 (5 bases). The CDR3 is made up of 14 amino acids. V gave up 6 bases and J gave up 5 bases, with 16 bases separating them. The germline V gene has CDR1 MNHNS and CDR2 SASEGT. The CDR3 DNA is TGTGCCAGCAGGAAAAAGGGGTTTAGGGAGACCCAGTACTTC. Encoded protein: CASRKKGFRETQYF.

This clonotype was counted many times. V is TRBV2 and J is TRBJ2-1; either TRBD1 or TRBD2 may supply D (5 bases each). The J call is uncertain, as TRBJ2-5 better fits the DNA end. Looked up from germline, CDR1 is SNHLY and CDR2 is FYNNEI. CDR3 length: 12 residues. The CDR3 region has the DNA TGTGCCAGCAGGGGGGACGGATATGCCCAGTACTTC. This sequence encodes CASRGDGYAQYF.

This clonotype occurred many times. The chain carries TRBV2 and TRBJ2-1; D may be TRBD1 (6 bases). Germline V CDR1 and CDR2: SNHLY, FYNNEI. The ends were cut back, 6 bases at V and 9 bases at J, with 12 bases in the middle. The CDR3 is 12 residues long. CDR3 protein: CASRSTGPEQFF. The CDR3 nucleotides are TGTGCCAGCAGATCTACAGGGCCTGAGCAGTTCTTC.

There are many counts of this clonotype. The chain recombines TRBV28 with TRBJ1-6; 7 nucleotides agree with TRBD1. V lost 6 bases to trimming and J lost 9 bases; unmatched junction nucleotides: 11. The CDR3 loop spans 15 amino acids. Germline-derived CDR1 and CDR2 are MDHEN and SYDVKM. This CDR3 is CASSPDRVSGSPLHF. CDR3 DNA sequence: TGTGCCAGCAGCCCCGACAGGGTCTCTGGTTCACCCCTCCACTTT.

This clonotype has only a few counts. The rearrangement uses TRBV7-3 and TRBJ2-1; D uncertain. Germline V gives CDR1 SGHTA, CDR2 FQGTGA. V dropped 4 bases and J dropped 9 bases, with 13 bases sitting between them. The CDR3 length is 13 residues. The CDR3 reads CASSSTASGEQFF. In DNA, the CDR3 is TGTGCCAGCAGCTCTACGGCTAGTGGTGAGCAGTTCTTC.

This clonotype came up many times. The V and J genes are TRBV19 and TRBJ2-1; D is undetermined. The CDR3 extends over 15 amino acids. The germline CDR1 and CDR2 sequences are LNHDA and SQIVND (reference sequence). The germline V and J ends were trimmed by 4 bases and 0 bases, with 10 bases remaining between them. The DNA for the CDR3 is TGTGCCAGTAGTAATATCCCGAGCTCCTACAATGAGCAGTTCTTC. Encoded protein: CASSNIPSSYNEQFF. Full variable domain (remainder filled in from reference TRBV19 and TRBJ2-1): DGGITQSPKYLFRKEGQNVTLSCEQNLNHDAMYWYRQDPGQGLRLIYYSQIVNDFQKGDIAEGYSVSREKKESFPLTVTSAQKNPTAFYLCASSNIPSSYNEQFFGPGTRLTVL.

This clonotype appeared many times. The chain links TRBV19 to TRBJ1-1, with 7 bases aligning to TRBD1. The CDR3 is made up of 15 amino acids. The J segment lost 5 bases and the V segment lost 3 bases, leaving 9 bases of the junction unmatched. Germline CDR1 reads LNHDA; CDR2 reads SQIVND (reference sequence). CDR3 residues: CASSIPNRGRTEAFF. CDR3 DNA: TGTGCCAGTAGTATCCCGAACAGGGGAAGGACTGAAGCTTTCTTT.

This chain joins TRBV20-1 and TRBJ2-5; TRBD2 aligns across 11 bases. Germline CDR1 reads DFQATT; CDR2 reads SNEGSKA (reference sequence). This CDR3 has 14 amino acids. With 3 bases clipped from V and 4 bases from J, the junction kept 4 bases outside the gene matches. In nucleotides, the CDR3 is TGCAGTGCTAGGTTAGGACTAGCGGGAGAGACCCAGTACTTC. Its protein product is CSARLGLAGETQYF.

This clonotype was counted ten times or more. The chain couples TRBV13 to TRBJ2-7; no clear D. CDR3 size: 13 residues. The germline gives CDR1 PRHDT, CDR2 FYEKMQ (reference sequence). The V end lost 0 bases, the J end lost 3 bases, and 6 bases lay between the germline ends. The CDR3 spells CASSLGGFYEQYF. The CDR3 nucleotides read TGTGCCAGCAGCTTAGGCGGGTTCTACGAGCAGTACTTC.

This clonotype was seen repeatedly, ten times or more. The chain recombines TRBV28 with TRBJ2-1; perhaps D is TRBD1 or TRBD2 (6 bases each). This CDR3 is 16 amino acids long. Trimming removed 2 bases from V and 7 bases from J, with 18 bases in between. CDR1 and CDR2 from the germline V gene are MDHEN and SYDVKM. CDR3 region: CASSLGPGARDNEQFF. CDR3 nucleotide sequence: TGTGCCAGCAGTTTAGGCCCGGGGGCGCGGGATAATGAGCAGTTCTTC.

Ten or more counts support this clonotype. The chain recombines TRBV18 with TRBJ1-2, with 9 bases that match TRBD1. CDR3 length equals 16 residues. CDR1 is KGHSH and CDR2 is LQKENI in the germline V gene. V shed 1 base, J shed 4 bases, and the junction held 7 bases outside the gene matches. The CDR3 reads CASSPLVSGQGYGYTF. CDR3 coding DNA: TGTGCCAGCTCACCACTCGTCTCGGGACAGGGCTATGGCTACACCTTC.

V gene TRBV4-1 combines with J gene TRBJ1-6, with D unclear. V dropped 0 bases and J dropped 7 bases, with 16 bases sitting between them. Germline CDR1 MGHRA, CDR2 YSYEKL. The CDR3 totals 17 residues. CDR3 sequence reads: CASSQDQVKLYNSPLHF. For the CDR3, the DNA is TGCGCCAGCAGCCAAGATCAGGTTAAGCTATACAATTCACCCCTCCACTTT.

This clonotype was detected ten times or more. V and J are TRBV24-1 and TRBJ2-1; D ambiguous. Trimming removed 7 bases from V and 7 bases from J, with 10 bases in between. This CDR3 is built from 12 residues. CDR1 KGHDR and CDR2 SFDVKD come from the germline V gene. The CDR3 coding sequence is TGTGCCACCAGCGTCCGAGGTAATGAGCAGTTCTTC. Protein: CATSVRGNEQFF.

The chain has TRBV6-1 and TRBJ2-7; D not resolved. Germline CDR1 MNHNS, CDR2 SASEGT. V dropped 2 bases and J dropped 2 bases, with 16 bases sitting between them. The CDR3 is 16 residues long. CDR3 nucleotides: TGTGCCAGCAGTGAATCCATTAGGATCCGTACCTACGAGCAGTACTTC. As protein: CASSESIRIRTYEQYF.